The 22 T cell receptor beta chains given below trace back to one sample, sequenced in a study of shared clonotypes between healthy human individuals (dated by TCRdb to about 2020). The receptor library was made with the immunoSEQ multiplex PCR assay. The table comes from immuneACCESS by way of TCRdb, which keeps in-frame sequences with V and J called. Part of the clones is missing from these tables; in studies checked, under half for an unresolved V gene and the rest for unknown reasons. Counted in this sample were roughly 1,100,000 clones; about 75% of them appeared once. About 1.4% of the sample rests with the top ten. Sequencing was done on a sample of memory CD4+ T cells sorted from blood. Taken with the paper, the label for cell subset or site translates to: CD45RA-negative fraction. Source of these receptors: a man younger than 30 in good health.

V gene TRBV14 combines with J gene TRBJ2-1; 12 nucleotides align to TRBD2. This CDR3 is built from 14 residues. Germline loops: CDR1 SGHDN, CDR2 FVKESK. The trim removed 4 bases at V and 9 bases at J, leaving 4 bases unmatched. The CDR3 DNA reads TGTGCCAGCAGCCGACTAGCGGGAGTAGGTGAGCAGTTCTTC. It yields the protein CASSRLAGVGEQFF.

This chain uses TRBV5-1 with TRBJ2-3, with a tentative D call TRBD2 (5 bases). Germline V lookup: CDR1 SGHRS, CDR2 YFSETQ. This CDR3 comprises 15 residues. V was shortened by 4 bases and J by 2 bases, with 14 bases between the two germline ends. The CDR3, as DNA: TGCGCCAGCAGCAACGACCCTAGCTCCACAGATACGCAGTATTTT. Protein product: CASSNDPSSTDTQYF.

The genes are TRBV4-1 and TRBJ1-2; a weak D match, TRBD1 (6 bases). Trimming removed 0 bases at V and 8 bases at J, with 19 bases between. In germline, CDR1 is MGHRA, CDR2 YSYEKL. The CDR3 runs 16 residues. The CDR3 sequence is CASSQDPDGGRRGYTF. CDR3 in DNA: TGCGCCAGCAGCCAAGATCCGGACGGGGGCCGTCGGGGCTACACCTTC.

Worth noting for this clone: This may come from a read error, since a much larger clone is one base off. The chain recombines TRBV7-6 with TRBJ2-7; possible D gene TRBD2, 5 bases. V lost 0 bases and J lost 2, with 5 bases in between. CDR1 and CDR2 from the germline V gene are SGHVS and FNYEAQ. This CDR3 contains 13 residues. CDR3 bases: TGTGCCAGCAGCTTAGCGGGAGCCTACGAGCAGTACTTC. It translates to CASSLAGAYEQYF.

The chain carries TRBV5-1 and TRBJ2-3; TRBD1 agrees at 11 bases. V gave up 0 bases and J gave up 3 bases; unmatched junction bases: 6. CDR3 length equals 17 residues. Germline loops: CDR1 SGHRS, CDR2 YFSETQ. The CDR3: CASSLDPGTGGTDTQYF. Written as DNA, the CDR3 is TGCGCCAGCAGCTTGGACCCCGGGACAGGGGGGACAGATACGCAGTATTTT.

V and J are TRBV7-9 and TRBJ2-3; 11 bases line up with TRBD2. This CDR3 has 16 amino acids. CDR1 and CDR2 (germline): SEHNR, FQNEAQ (reference sequence). Trimming took 0 bases from V and 11 from J; bases not matched to a gene: 10. The DNA for the CDR3 is TGTGCCAGCAGCTTAGCCCCATTAGCGGGAGGGTCTAAGCAGTATTTT. Protein: CASSLAPLAGGSKQYF.

The chain has TRBV30 and TRBJ1-1; 11 nucleotides align to TRBD1. V trimming: 1 base; J trimming: 4 bases; junction bases outside the gene matches: 2. From germline, CDR1 is GTSNPN and CDR2 SVGIG (reference sequence). This CDR3 comprises 14 residues. For the CDR3, the DNA is TGTGCCTGGAGTGCCGGGACAGGGGGCACTGAAGCTTTCTTT. Amino acid sequence: CAWSAGTGGTEAFF.

On this clone: The sample has other DNA sequences that encode this CDR3 too. The chain carries TRBV2 and TRBJ2-5, with D unclear. Trimming took off 6 bases at V and 1 base at J, with 6 bases between the two ends. The germline CDR1 and CDR2 sequences are SNHLY and FYNNEI. The CDR3 sequence is 12 residues long. The CDR3 here is CASRGPQETQYF. The CDR3, as DNA: TGTGCCAGCAGAGGGCCCCAAGAGACCCAGTACTTC.

This chain uses TRBV7-2 with TRBJ2-1; weak D call: TRBD1 (5 bases). The CDR3 has 14 residues. Germline assignment: CDR1 SGHTA and CDR2 FQGNSA. Trimming took off 5 bases at V and 4 bases at J, with 12 bases between the two ends. The CDR3: CASSGASFYNEQFF. CDR3 bases: TGTGCCAGCAGCGGGGCCAGTTTTTACAATGAGCAGTTCTTC.

The chain has TRBV2 and TRBJ2-1, with TRBD2 identical over 9 bases. The CDR3 covers 14 residues. V shed 2 bases, J shed 5 bases, and the junction held 1 base outside the gene matches. Germline V CDR1 and CDR2: SNHLY, FYNNEI. Here the CDR3 DNA reads TGTGCCAGCAGTGAAAGGACTAGCGACAATGAGCAGTTCTTC. It encodes CASSERTSDNEQFF. The variable domain in full, completed from reference TRBV2 and TRBJ2-1, reads EPEVTQTPSHQVTQMGQEVILRCVPISNHLYFYWYRQILGQKVEFLVSFYNNEISEKSEIFDDQFSVERPDGSNFTLKIRSTKLEDSAMYFCASSERTSDNEQFFGPGTRLTVL.

The chain employs TRBV5-1 and TRBJ1-1, with D uncertain. CDR3 length equals 15 residues. Trimming removed 4 bases at V and 1 base at J, with 14 bases between. Germline V gene data show CDR1 as SGHRS and CDR2 as YFSETQ. The CDR3, as DNA: TGCGCCAGCAGCCCGAGGGCCCCCCAGAACACTGAAGCTTTCTTT. Its translation is CASSPRAPQNTEAFF.

The rearrangement links TRBV19 to TRBJ1-2; D gene unclear. Germline lookup yields CDR1 LNHDA and CDR2 SQIVND (reference sequence). The CDR3 loop spans 14 amino acids. Trimming cost V 5 bases and J 6 bases, with 16 bases left between them. The CDR3 sequence: CASSPLYKGDGYTF. Here the CDR3 DNA reads TGTGCCAGTAGTCCGCTCTATAAGGGCGATGGCTACACCTTC.

This clone came up once. V gene TRBV4-1 combines with J gene TRBJ2-4; D is perhaps TRBD2 (7 bases). V lost 0 bases and J 9 bases, leaving 15 bases between the germline ends. Germline V CDR1 and CDR2: MGHRA, YSYEKL. The CDR3 loop spans 15 amino acids. The CDR3 loop is CASSQDYRGGFIQYF. As DNA, the CDR3 is TGCGCCAGCAGCCAAGATTATAGGGGGGGATTCATTCAGTACTTC.

CDR3 nucleotides: TGTGCCAGCAGCTCAGGTGTGGGAGGTGGATACAATGAGCAGTTCTTC. This translates into CASSSGVGGGYNEQFF. The rearrangement joins TRBV7-8 to TRBJ2-1; the D gene is possibly TRBD2 (6 bases). Germline V gives CDR1 SGHVS, CDR2 FQNEAQ. V shed 4 bases and J shed 4 bases, with 17 bases lying between them. This CDR3 has 16 residues.

The chain combines TRBV5-4 with TRBJ2-7; 7 positions agree with TRBD2. The CDR3 spans 15 residues. Germline values: CDR1 SGHNT, CDR2 YYREEE (reference sequence). V shed 0 bases and J 2 bases; nucleotides not matched to a gene: 5. The DNA of the CDR3 is TGTGCCAGCAGCTTGGCCGGGCTAGCGGCCTACGAGCAGTACTTC. Amino acid sequence: CASSLAGLAAYEQYF.

This clone was detected only a few times. V gene TRBV19 combines with J gene TRBJ1-5; D uncertain. CDR3 size: 15 residues. The V gene's germline CDR1 is LNHDA and CDR2 SQIVND (reference sequence). Trimming stripped 0 bases from V and 2 bases from J, with 8 bases between. This chain's CDR3 is CASSIEVRGNQPQHF. In DNA form, the CDR3 reads TGTGCCAGTAGTATAGAAGTTCGGGGCAATCAGCCCCAGCATTTT. Supplemented by reference TRBV19 and TRBJ1-5, the full variable domain reads DGGITQSPKYLFRKEGQNVTLSCEQNLNHDAMYWYRQDPGQGLRLIYYSQIVNDFQKGDIAEGYSVSREKKESFPLTVTSAQKNPTAFYLCASSIEVRGNQPQHFGDGTRLSIL.

V is TRBV11-2 and J is TRBJ1-2; a weak D match, TRBD1 (5 bases). V was cut by 0 bases and J by 4 bases, with 12 bases left in between. CDR1 SGHAT and CDR2 FQNNGV come from the germline V gene. This CDR3 has 15 amino acids. CDR3 bases: TGTGCCAGCAGCTTAGATTCCCAGGGAGGCTATGGCTACACCTTC. Its protein product is CASSLDSQGGYGYTF.

The sample holds many counts of this clone. The rearrangement uses TRBV10-3 and TRBJ2-2; D is perhaps TRBD2 (6 bases). This CDR3 contains 13 residues. Germline V gene data show CDR1 as ENHRY and CDR2 as SYGVKD. V lost 5 bases and J 5 bases, leaving 9 bases between the germline ends. The CDR3 is CAISSSGTGELFF. The CDR3, as DNA: TGTGCCATCAGTAGTAGCGGAACCGGGGAGCTGTTTTTT.

As regards this clone: Other DNA sequences in the same sample also yield this CDR3. The chain is built from TRBV18 and TRBJ2-3, with a tentative D call TRBD2 (5 bases). The CDR3 length is 13 residues. Trimming removed 3 bases at V and 3 bases at J, with 7 bases between. Germline CDR1 reads KGHSH; CDR2 reads LQKENI. This CDR3 is CASSPTGTDTQYF. DNA for the CDR3: TGTGCCAGCTCACCGACGGGAACAGATACGCAGTATTTT.

V gene TRBV7-6 combines with J gene TRBJ2-1; the match to TRBD2 covers 14 bases. Germline CDR1 reads SGHVS; CDR2 reads FNYEAQ. J gave up 8 bases and V 0 bases, and 9 bases lay outside the gene matches. The CDR3 has 18 amino acids. The CDR3 sequence is CASSLAGTSGSDSHEQFF. The CDR3 DNA is TGTGCCAGCAGCTTAGCGGGGACTAGCGGGAGTGATTCCCATGAGCAGTTCTTC.

The V and J genes are TRBV29-1 and TRBJ2-4; weak D call: TRBD2 (6 bases). The CDR3 loop spans 11 amino acids. CDR1 and CDR2 from the germline V gene are SQVTM and ANQGSEA. The CDR3 reads CAGLAKNIQYF. As DNA, the CDR3 is TGCGCGGGGCTAGCCAAAAACATTCAGTACTTC.

CDR3 amino acids: CASTGGVNYGYTF. The CDR3 DNA sequence: TGTGCCAGCACCGGAGGGGTGAACTATGGCTACACCTTC. This sequence joins TRBV6-1 and TRBJ1-2; D is perhaps TRBD1 (5 bases). This CDR3 is 13 amino acids long. Germline V gene sequence: CDR1 MNHNS, CDR2 SASEGT. Trimming left V 7 bases short and J 2 bases short, with 11 bases between.